The sequence of this TCR beta chain was determined in a study of OX40 agonist ivuxolimab in advanced cancers. At the level of the study: Patients were infused with ivuxolimab every 2 weeks at 0.01 to 10 mg/kg.

The method was immunoSEQ multiplex PCR; TCRdb's version includes in-frame clones alone and lacks a portion of them. The sample holds about 98,000 clones, about 85% seen once. The CDR3 runs 12 residues. Trimming cost V 4 bases and J 0 bases, with 6 bases left between them. CDR1 and CDR2 (germline): SQVTM, ANQGSEA. The specimen comprised CD4+ or CD8+ T cells sorted from blood, sampled in a trial of the OX40 agonist ivuxolimab. The TCR was taken from an adult with an advanced solid tumor such as melanoma, head and neck, liver or kidney cancer. The V gene is TRBV29-1, the J gene TRBJ1-1; a weak D match, TRBD1 (6 bases). CDR3 bases: TGCAGCGTTGGACAGGTGAACACTGAAGCTTTCTTT. Its translation: CSVGQVNTEAFF.